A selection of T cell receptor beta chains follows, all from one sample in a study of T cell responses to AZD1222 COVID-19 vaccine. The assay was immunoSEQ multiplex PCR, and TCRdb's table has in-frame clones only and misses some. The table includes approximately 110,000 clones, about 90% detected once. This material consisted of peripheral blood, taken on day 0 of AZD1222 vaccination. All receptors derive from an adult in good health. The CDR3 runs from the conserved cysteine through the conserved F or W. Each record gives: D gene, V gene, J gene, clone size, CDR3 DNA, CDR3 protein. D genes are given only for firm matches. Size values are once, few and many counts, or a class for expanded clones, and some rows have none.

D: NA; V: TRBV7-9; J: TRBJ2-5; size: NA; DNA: TGTGCCAGCAGCCGTGTGGCGGGCGAGACCCAGTACTTC; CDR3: CASSRVAGETQYF
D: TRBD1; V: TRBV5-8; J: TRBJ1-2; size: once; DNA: TGTGCCAGCAGCCCGTTGACAGGGGCTTTTAACTATGGCTACACCTTC; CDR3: CASSPLTGAFNYGYTF
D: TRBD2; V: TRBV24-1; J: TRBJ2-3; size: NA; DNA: TGTGCCACCAGTGATCCCGGGACTAGCGCAGATACGCAGTATTTT; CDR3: CATSDPGTSADTQYF
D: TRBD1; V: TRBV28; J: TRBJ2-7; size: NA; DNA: TGTGCCAGCAGGCGACAGGGGGTCGACGAGCAGTACTTC; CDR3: CASRRQGVDEQYF
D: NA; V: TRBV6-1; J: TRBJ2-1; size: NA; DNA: TGTGCCAGCAGTGAAGCAGGGGGGGCCTACAATGAGCAGTTCTTC; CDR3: CASSEAGGAYNEQFF
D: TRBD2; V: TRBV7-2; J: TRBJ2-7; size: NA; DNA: TGTGCCAGCAGCACTAGCGGGGGCAAAACATCCTACGAGCAGTACTTC; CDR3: CASSTSGGKTSYEQYF
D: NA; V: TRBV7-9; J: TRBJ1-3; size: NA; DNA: TGTGCCAGCATCAAACCCAGGTTCGCGTCTGGAAACGACACCATATATTTT; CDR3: CASIKPRFASGNDTIYF
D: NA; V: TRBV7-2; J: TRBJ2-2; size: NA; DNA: TGTGCCAGCAGCTTAGCGGGGTCTAGATGGGAGCTGTTTTTT; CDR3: CASSLAGSRWELFF
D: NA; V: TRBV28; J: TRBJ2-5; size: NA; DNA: TGTGCCAGCAGCCCGGGCCTCAATGGGGACCAGTACTTC; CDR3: CASSPGLNGDQYF
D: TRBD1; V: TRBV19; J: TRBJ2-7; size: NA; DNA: TGTGCCAGTAGTATTCCGGGACAGGGGTCCTACGAGCAGTACTTC; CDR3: CASSIPGQGSYEQYF
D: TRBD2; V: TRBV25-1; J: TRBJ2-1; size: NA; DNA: TGTGCCAGCAGCAGTGACGGGCGGGGGGGCCATTACAATGAGCAGTTCTTC; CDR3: CASSSDGRGGHYNEQFF
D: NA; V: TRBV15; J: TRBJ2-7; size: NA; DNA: TGTGCCACCAGCCCCCGACTAGGCCGCTACGAGCAGTACTTC; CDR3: CATSPRLGRYEQYF
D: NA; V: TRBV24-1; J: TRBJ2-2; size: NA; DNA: TGTGCCACCAGTGGCTATGGGCGACTTGAAGTTGACACCGGGGAGCTGTTTTTT; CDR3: CATSGYGRLEVDTGELFF
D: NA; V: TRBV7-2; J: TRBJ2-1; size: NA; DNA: TGTGCCAGCAGCTTCAACTGGAACGGTGAGCAGTTCTTC; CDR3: CASSFNWNGEQFF
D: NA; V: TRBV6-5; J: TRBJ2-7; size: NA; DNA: TGTGCCAGCAGTTCGATCCGGCTTCGGGAGTCCTACGAGCAGTACTTC; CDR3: CASSSIRLRESYEQYF
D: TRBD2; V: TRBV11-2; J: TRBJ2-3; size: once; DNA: TGTGCCAGCAGCTCATTCCTAGCGGGAGGGCCGATAGATACGCAGTATTTT; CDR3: CASSSFLAGGPIDTQYF
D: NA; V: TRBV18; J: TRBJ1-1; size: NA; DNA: TGTGCCAGCTCCCTGGACAGGAACACTGAAGCTTTCTTT; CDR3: CASSLDRNTEAFF
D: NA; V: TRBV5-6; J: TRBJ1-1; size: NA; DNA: TGTGCCAGCAGCTTGACAGTGAACACTGAAGCTTTCTTT; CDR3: CASSLTVNTEAFF
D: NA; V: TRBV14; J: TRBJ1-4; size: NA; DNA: TGTGCCAGCAGCCGAGGAGGGGATGATGAAAAACTGTTTTTT; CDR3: CASSRGGDDEKLFF
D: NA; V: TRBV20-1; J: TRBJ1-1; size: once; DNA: TGCAGTGCTAGAAGGAACACTGAAGCTTTCTTT; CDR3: CSARRNTEAFF
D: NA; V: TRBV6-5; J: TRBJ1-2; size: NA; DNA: TGTGCCAGCAGTTACGAAGGGAACTATGGCTACACCTTC; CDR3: CASSYEGNYGYTF
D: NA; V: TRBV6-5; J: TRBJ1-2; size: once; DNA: TGTGCCAGCAAGGGATTCAGGGAATGGAATTATGGCTACACCTTC; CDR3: CASKGFREWNYGYTF
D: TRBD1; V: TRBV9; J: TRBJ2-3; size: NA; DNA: TGTGCCAGCAGCGTATCTCCGGGACAGATGCCAGATACGCAGTATTTT; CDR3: CASSVSPGQMPDTQYF
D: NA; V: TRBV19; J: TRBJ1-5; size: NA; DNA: TGTGCCAGTAGTCCCCAGTCGATGGGCAATCAGCCCCAGCATTTT; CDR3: CASSPQSMGNQPQHF
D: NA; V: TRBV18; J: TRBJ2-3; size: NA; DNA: TGTGCCAGCTCACAGGACCCAGGGCCAGATACGCAGTATTTT; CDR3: CASSQDPGPDTQYF
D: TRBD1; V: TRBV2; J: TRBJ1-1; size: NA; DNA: TGTGCCAGCAGTGGAAGACAGGGCCTGAACACTGAAGCTTTCTTT; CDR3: CASSGRQGLNTEAFF
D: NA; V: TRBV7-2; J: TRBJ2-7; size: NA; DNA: TGTGCCAGCAGCTCTCAACGGGGCTACGAGCAGTACTTC; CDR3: CASSSQRGYEQYF
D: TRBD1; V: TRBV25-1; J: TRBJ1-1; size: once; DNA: TGTGCCAGCAGTGACCGTACAGGGGGGACCAACACTGAAGCTTTCTTT; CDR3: CASSDRTGGTNTEAFF
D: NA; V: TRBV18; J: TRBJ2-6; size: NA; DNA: TGTGCCAGCTCACCAGCTCCGAGCTCTGGGGCCAACGTCCTGACTTTC; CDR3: CASSPAPSSGANVLTF
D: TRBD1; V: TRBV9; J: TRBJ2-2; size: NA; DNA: TGTGCCAGCAGCCCTCGGACAGGGATGAACACCGGGGAGCTGTTTTTT; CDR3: CASSPRTGMNTGELFF
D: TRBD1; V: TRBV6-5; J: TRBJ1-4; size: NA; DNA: TGTGCCAGCAGGATAATGACAGGGTTTGAAAAACTGTTTTTT; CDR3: CASRIMTGFEKLFF
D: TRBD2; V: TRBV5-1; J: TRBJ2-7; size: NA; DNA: TGCGCCAGCAGCACCGGACTAGCGGGGCACGAGCAGTACTTC; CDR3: CASSTGLAGHEQYF
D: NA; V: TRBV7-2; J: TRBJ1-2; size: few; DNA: TGTGCCAGCAGCTTGACAACGACGGGCACCTACTATGGCTACACCTTC; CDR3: CASSLTTTGTYYGYTF
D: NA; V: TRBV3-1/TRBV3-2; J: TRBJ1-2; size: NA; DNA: TGTGCCAGCAGCCCCGGGTGGGCAGGGGACTATGGCTACACCTTC; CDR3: CASSPGWAGDYGYTF
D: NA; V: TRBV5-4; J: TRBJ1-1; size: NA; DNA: TGTGCCAGCAGCTTTGGGGGGGAATACACTGAAGCTTTCTTT; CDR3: CASSFGGEYTEAFF
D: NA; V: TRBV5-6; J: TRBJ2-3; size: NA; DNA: TGTGCCAGCATCTTAGGGGATACGCAGTATTTT; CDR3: CASILGDTQYF
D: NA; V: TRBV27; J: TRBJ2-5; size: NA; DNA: TGTGCCAGCAGTCAACCCGGGGGGCTCGAGACCCAGTACTTC; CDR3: CASSQPGGLETQYF
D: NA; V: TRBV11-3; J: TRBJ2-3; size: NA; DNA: TGTGCCAGCAGCTTACAGACTGGCTGGGGGCAGTATTTT; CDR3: CASSLQTGWGQYF
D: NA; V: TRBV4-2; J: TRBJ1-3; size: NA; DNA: TGTGCCAGCAGCCAACCCTCTCGGGATTCTGGAAACACCATATATTTT; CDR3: CASSQPSRDSGNTIYF
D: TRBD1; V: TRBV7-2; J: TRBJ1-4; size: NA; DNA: TGTGCCAGCAGTACAAAGGGGGCGAGTGTTAGGGAAAAACTGTTTTTT; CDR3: CASSTKGASVREKLFF
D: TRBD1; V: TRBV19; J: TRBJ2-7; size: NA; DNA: TGTGCCAGTAGTGGTTTAGTTCCCGGGACAGGGCACTGGGGCTCCTACGAGCAGTACTTC; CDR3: CASSGLVPGTGHWGSYEQYF
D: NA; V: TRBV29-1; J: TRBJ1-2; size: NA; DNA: TGCAGCGTTGATCAAGGACACCATGGCTACACCTTC; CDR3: CSVDQGHHGYTF
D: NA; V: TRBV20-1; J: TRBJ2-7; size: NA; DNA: TGCAGTGTTCAAGGAACCCACGAGCAGTACTTC; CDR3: CSVQGTHEQYF
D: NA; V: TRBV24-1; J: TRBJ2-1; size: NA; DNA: TGTGCCACCAGTTCCGGTGTGAGAACGAATGAGCAGTTCTTC; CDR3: CATSSGVRTNEQFF
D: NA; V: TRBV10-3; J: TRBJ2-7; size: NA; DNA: TGTGCCATCAGTATCCGTGGGGACGAGCAGTACTTC; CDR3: CAISIRGDEQYF
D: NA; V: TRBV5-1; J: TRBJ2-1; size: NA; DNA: TGCGCCAGCAGCTTGGGGACTGAGGGCAATGAGCAGTTCTTC; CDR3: CASSLGTEGNEQFF
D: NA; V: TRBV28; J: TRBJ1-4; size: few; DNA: TGTGCCAGCAGTATGGGACGGGGAACAACTAATGAAAAACTGTTTTTT; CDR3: CASSMGRGTTNEKLFF